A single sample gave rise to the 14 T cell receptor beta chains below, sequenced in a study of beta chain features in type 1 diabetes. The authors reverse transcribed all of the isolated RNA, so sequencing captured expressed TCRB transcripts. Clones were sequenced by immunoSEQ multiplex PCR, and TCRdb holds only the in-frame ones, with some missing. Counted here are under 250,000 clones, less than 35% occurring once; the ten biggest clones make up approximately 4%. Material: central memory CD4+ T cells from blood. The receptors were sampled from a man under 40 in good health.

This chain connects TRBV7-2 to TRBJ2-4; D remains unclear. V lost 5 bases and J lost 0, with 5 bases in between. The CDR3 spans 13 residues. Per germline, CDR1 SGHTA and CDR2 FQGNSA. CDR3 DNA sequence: TGTGCCAGCAGCCTTGCAGCCAAAAACATTCAGTACTTC. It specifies CASSLAAKNIQYF.

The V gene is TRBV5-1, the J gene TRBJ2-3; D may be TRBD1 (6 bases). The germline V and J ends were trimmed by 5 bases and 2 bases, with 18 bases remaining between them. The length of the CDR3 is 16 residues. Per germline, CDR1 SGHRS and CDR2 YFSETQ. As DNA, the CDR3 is TGCGCCAGCAGTCCTTGGATTGTGGGGGCCACAGATACGCAGTATTTT. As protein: CASSPWIVGATDTQYF.

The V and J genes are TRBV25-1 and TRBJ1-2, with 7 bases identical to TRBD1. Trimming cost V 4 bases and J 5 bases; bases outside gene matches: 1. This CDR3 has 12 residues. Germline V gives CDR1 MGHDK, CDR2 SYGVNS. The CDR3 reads CASSVGQYGYTF. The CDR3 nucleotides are TGTGCCAGCAGTGTGGGACAGTATGGCTACACCTTC.

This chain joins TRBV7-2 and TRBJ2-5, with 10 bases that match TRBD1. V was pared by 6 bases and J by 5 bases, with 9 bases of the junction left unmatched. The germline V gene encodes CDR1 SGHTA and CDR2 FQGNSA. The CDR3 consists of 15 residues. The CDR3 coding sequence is TGTGCCAGCAGTCGGCCGGGACAGGGGCTGGAGACCCAGTACTTC. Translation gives CASSRPGQGLETQYF.

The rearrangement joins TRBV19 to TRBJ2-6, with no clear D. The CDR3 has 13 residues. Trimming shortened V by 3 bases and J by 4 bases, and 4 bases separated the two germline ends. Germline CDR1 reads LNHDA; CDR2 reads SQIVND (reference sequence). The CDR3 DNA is TGTGCCAGTAGTATGACGGGGGCCAACGTCCTGACTTTC. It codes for CASSMTGANVLTF.

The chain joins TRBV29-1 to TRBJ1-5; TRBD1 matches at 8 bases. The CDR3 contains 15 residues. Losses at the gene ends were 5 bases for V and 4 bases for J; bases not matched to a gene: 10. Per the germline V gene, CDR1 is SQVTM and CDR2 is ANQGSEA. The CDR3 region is CSVTTNRDRNQPQHF. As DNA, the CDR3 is TGCAGCGTTACTACTAACCGGGACAGGAATCAGCCCCAGCATTTT. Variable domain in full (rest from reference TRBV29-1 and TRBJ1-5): SAVISQKPSRDICQRGTSLTIQCQVDSQVTMMFWYRQQPGQSLTLIATANQGSEATYESGFVIDKFPISRPNLTFSTLTVSNMSPEDSSIYLCSVTTNRDRNQPQHFGDGTRLSIL.

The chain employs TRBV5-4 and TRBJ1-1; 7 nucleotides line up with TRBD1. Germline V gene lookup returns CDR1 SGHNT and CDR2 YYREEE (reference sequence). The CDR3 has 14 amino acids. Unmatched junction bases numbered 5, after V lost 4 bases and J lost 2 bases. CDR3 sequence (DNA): TGTGCCAGCAGCCCAAGACAGGGTAACACTGAAGCTTTCTTT. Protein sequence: CASSPRQGNTEAFF.

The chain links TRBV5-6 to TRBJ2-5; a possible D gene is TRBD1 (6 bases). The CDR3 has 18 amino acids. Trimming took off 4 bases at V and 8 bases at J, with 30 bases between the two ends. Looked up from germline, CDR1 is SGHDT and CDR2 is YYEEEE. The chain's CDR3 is CASSRDRRRGDPRGTQYF. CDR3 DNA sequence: TGTGCCAGCAGCCGTGACAGGAGAAGGGGAGACCCTCGAGGAACCCAGTACTTC.

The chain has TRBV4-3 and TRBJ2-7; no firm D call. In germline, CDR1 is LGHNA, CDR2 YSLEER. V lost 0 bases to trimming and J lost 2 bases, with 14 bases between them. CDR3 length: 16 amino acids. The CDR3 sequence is CASSQDDASPTYEQYF. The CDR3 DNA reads TGCGCCAGCAGCCAAGATGATGCCAGTCCGACCTACGAGCAGTACTTC.

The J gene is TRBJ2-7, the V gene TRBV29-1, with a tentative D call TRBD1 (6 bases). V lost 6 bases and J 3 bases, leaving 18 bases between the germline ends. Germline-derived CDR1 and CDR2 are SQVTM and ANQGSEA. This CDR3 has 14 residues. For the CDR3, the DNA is TGCAGCGTCACTGTGGACAGTTTGAACTACGAGCAGTACTTC. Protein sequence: CSVTVDSLNYEQYF.

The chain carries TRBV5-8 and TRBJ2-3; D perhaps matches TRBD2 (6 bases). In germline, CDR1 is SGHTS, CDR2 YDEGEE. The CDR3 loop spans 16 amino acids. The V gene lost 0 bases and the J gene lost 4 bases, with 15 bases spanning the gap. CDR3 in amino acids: CASSLAATRGADTQYF. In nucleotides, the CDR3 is TGTGCCAGCAGCTTGGCTGCCACACGCGGGGCAGATACGCAGTATTTT.

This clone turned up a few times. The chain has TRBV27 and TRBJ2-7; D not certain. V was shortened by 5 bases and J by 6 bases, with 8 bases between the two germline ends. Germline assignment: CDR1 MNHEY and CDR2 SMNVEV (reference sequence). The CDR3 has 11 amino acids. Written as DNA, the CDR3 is TGTGCCAGCAGTATCGGACGCGAGCAGTACTTC. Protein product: CASSIGREQYF.

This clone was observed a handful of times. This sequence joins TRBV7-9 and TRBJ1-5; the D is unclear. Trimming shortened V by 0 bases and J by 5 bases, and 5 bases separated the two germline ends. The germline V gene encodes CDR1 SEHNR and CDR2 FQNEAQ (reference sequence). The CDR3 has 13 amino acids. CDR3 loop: CASSLARYQPQHF. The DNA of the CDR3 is TGTGCCAGCAGCTTAGCCAGGTATCAGCCCCAGCATTTT.

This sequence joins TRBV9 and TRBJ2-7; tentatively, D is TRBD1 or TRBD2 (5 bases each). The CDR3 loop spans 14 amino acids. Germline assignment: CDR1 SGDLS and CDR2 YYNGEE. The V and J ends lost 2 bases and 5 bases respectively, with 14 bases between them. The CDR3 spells CASSVGLAFDEQYF. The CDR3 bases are TGTGCCAGCAGCGTGGGGCTAGCTTTCGACGAGCAGTACTTC.